Reported below is one TCR beta chain. Its antigen remains unknown. The source of the sample is a study of shared clonotypes between healthy human individuals. Study outcomes and limitations: Large sequencing depth failed to make sorted-subset sequencing complete, rarefaction showed. Limited genetic and exposure-history diversity came from having few donors.

CD45RO-negative, CCR7-selected cells formed the naive CD8 fraction, which excluded terminally differentiated effector memory CD45RA+ cells. Original processing notes: From ImmunoSEQ came sequences covering only the junction and carrying no quality scores, so filtering differed. TCRdb keeps only in-frame clones here, not all; method: immunoSEQ multiplex PCR. Clone size and V and J calls were adopted from that table, with D and trimming inferred from the DNA. The sample holds under 1 million clones, 96% seen once. V shed 5 bases and J shed 5 bases, with 9 bases lying between them. Germline CDR1 reads SGHVS; CDR2 reads FQNEAQ. The CDR3 sequence is 12 residues long.

The receptor was isolated from a young man in good health. V and J are TRBV7-8 and TRBJ2-5; D is ambiguous. Sequencing input: naive CD8+ T cells sorted from blood. The CDR3 DNA reads as TGTGCCAGCAGCCTTGGGCGGGAGACCCAGTACTTC. Its protein product is CASSLGRETQYF.